A selection of T cell receptor beta chains follows, all from one sample in a study of regulatory T cells in long-lasting Graves disease. TCRdb re-analysed the multiplex PCR reads in MiXCR, keeping a single row per CDR3 protein. The sample has roughly 350,000 distinct CDR3 sequences, about 17% seen once; the top ten hold around 20%. These data were likewise used in another study, on T cells in Graves' hyperthyroidism and ophthalmopathy.

The sample was peripheral blood mononuclear cells (PBMCs), taken at new diagnosis, from a patient treated with antithyroid drugs. These receptors all come from a woman under 30 with Graves disease. CDR3s include the opening cysteine and the closing phenylalanine or tryptophan. The order of the fields is CDR3 protein, D gene, V gene, J gene. A D gene is named only where the DNA matches it firmly.

CDR3: CASSERRGDTGELFF
D: -
V: TRBV10-1
J: TRBJ2-2

CDR3: CASSLEQARSTQYF
D: -
V: TRBV7-3
J: TRBJ2-3

CDR3: CASIASAHTDTQYF
D: -
V: TRBV12-3/TRBV12-4
J: TRBJ2-3

CDR3: CASSLGFGSGANVLTF
D: -
V: TRBV5-1
J: TRBJ2-6

CDR3: CASSDPDGPDGYTF
D: -
V: TRBV2
J: TRBJ1-2

CDR3: CASSYAHTGETQYF
D: -
V: TRBV6-9
J: TRBJ2-5

CDR3: CASKSGLAGHTDTQYF
D: TRBD2
V: TRBV6-5
J: TRBJ2-3

CDR3: CASSSSGGPRSYNEQFF
D: TRBD2
V: TRBV4-1
J: TRBJ2-1

CDR3: CASGAGLAGLGEQYF
D: TRBD2
V: TRBV9
J: TRBJ2-7

CDR3: CASSFRQGGNEKLFF
D: TRBD1
V: TRBV28
J: TRBJ1-4

CDR3: CASSQGRQRGPYNEQFF
D: TRBD2
V: TRBV4-1
J: TRBJ2-1

CDR3: CSARGQFEETQYF
D: -
V: TRBV20-1
J: TRBJ2-5

CDR3: CASSLATSTETQYF
D: -
V: TRBV6-1
J: TRBJ2-5

CDR3: CSVDGAVFTDTQYF
D: -
V: TRBV29-1
J: TRBJ2-3

CDR3: CASSLGALKRESAQQFF
D: TRBD2
V: TRBV5-1
J: TRBJ2-1

CDR3: CASSFGVADSSYNEQFF
D: -
V: TRBV5-1
J: TRBJ2-1

CDR3: CASKYKGGSETQYF
D: TRBD1
V: TRBV6-2/TRBV6-3
J: TRBJ2-5

CDR3: CASSLRRASGANEQFF
D: TRBD2
V: TRBV7-2
J: TRBJ2-1

CDR3: CASSRGGRDGEQFF
D: -
V: TRBV2
J: TRBJ2-1

CDR3: CASSSGTAYPNYGYTF
D: TRBD1
V: TRBV27
J: TRBJ1-2

CDR3: CSARMDRGLTGYTF
D: TRBD1
V: TRBV20-1
J: TRBJ1-2

CDR3: CASSPDSDNQPQHF
D: -
V: TRBV12-3/TRBV12-4
J: TRBJ1-5